The 14 T cell receptor beta chains below all came from one sample that was sequenced in a study of Ad26.COV2.S vaccination and SARS-CoV-2 variants. Using immunoSEQ multiplex PCR, the repertoire was profiled, and TCRdb retains in-frame clones only, with some absent. The table includes some 500,000 clones, approximately 92% detected once. As for treatment: around 19 received Ad26.COV2.S at low or high dose, single or two shots; five or six received placebo; per-sample allocation not given. Vaccine and placebo recipients were sampled on day 63 after the first injection. The sequences come from peripheral blood, collected in a trial of Ad26.COV2.S vaccine versus placebo. The receptor set was obtained from a person aged 18-65 years who received the Ad26.COV2.S COVID-19 vaccine or a placebo.

The DNA for the CDR3 is TGTGCCAGCAGTTTAATACCACAGGGGGCGAATGGCTACACCTTC. It yields the protein CASSLIPQGANGYTF. This sequence joins TRBV28 and TRBJ1-2; 9 bases align to TRBD1. The CDR3 is made up of 15 amino acids. Germline V gene lookup returns CDR1 MDHEN and CDR2 SYDVKM. The V gene end was trimmed by 2 bases and the J gene end by 6 bases; junction bases not matched to a gene: 7.

V usage is TRBV9 and J usage is TRBJ2-1; 9 positions match TRBD2. The CDR3 has 19 amino acids. V was clipped by 0 bases and J by 7 bases; unmatched bases: 17. Germline V lookup: CDR1 SGDLS, CDR2 YYNGEE. CDR3 protein: CASSVDPNLAGEPGNEQFF. The CDR3 region has the DNA TGTGCCAGCAGCGTAGACCCCAATTTAGCGGGGGAGCCGGGAAATGAGCAGTTCTTC.

The chain is built from TRBV18 and TRBJ2-2; possibly TRBD1 for D (6 bases). The CDR3 runs 16 residues. Germline V lookup: CDR1 KGHSH, CDR2 LQKENI. V lost 2 bases and J 5 bases, leaving 15 bases between the germline ends. The CDR3 reads CASSPTRGGVTGELFF. As DNA, the CDR3 is TGTGCCAGCTCACCAACCAGGGGTGGAGTTACCGGGGAGCTGTTTTTT.

The chain is built from TRBV20-1 and TRBJ1-2; D gene uncertain. V was trimmed by 4 bases and J by 6 bases, leaving 6 bases between them. Germline CDR1 is DFQATT and CDR2 is SNEGSKA (reference sequence). CDR3 size: 10 residues. The CDR3 coding sequence is TGCAGTGCTATTAAAAATGGCTACACCTTC. Its translation is CSAIKNGYTF.

DNA of the CDR3: TGTGCCAGTAGTACGGACAGGATGAACACTGAAGCTTTCTTT. Translated: CASSTDRMNTEAFF. The V call is TRBV19, the J call TRBJ1-1; 7 nucleotides line up with TRBD1. CDR1 and CDR2 (germline): LNHDA, SQIVND (reference sequence). This CDR3 is built from 14 residues. Trimming cost V 4 bases and J 0 bases; bases outside gene matches: 2.

This rearrangement joins TRBV15 to TRBJ2-5; unclear D gene. With 6 bases removed from V and 5 bases from J, the gap between germline ends came to 10 bases. The CDR3 totals 12 residues. Germline V CDR1 and CDR2: LNHNV, YYDKDF (reference sequence). CDR3 nucleotide sequence: TGTGCCACCAGTCAGTTTTTCGAGACCCAGTACTTC. Its protein product is CATSQFFETQYF.

This chain uses TRBV9 with TRBJ2-3; 9 nucleotides line up with TRBD2. CDR1 is SGDLS, CDR2 YYNGEE, per germline. The CDR3 is 15 amino acids. V was clipped by 4 bases and J by 5 bases; unmatched bases: 8. The CDR3, as DNA: TGTGCCAGCAGCTCCTCTAGCGGGATTTTAGATACGCAGTATTTT. It yields the protein CASSSSSGILDTQYF.

V is TRBV7-8 and J is TRBJ2-3, with D unresolved. Trimming pared 5 bases from V and 0 bases from J, leaving 6 bases between. Looked up from germline, CDR1 is SGHVS and CDR2 is FQNEAQ. This CDR3 has 13 amino acids. The CDR3 region is CASSAVSTDTQYF. Here the CDR3 DNA reads TGTGCCAGCAGCGCCGTGAGCACAGATACGCAGTATTTT.

The V call is TRBV7-9, the J call TRBJ2-7, with a possible D match to TRBD1 (5 bases). Germline CDR1 is SEHNR and CDR2 is FQNEAQ (reference sequence). The CDR3 totals 13 residues. V lost 1 base, J lost 2 bases, and 6 bases lay in between. CDR3 residues: CASSLGQPYEQYV. CDR3 nucleotides: TGTGCCAGCAGCTTAGGACAGCCCTACGAGCAGTACGTC.

V is TRBV18 and J is TRBJ1-6, with 10 bases matching TRBD1. Germline loops: CDR1 KGHSH, CDR2 LQKENI. The CDR3 sequence is 15 residues long. V shed 3 bases and J 9 bases; nucleotides not matched to a gene: 5. This CDR3 reads CASSPAGTGASPLHF. The CDR3 coding sequence is TGTGCCAGCTCACCGGCCGGGACAGGGGCTTCACCCCTCCACTTT.

Only one count was recorded for this clone. The V and J genes are TRBV7-2 and TRBJ1-1, with D uncertain. Deletions cut 1 base from V and 1 base from J, with 7 bases between. Germline CDR1 and CDR2: SGHTA and FQGNSA. This CDR3 spans 14 amino acids. The CDR3 region is CASSLGGGNTEAFF. CDR3 nucleotide sequence: TGTGCCAGCAGCTTAGGAGGAGGGAACACTGAAGCTTTCTTT.

This chain links TRBV4-2 with TRBJ2-5; D is uncertain. This CDR3 has 14 amino acids. Germline V gene sequence: CDR1 LGHNA, CDR2 YNFKEQ. Trimming pared 4 bases from V and 4 bases from J, leaving 13 bases between. The CDR3 region has the DNA TGTGCCAGCAGCCTCCCTCTGGAGCCAGAGACCCAGTACTTC. Translation gives CASSLPLEPETQYF.

The chain uses TRBV6-7 and TRBJ2-1; 7 nucleotides align to TRBD1. TRBV6-7 is recorded as an ORF, its role being uncertain. After removal of 6 bases from V and 4 bases from J, the junction contained 24 bases not matched to a gene. The CDR3 loop spans 20 amino acids. The CDR3 here is CASSSSGTAKPKTPYNEQFF. The CDR3 coding sequence is TGTGCCAGCAGCTCCTCCGGGACAGCTAAACCGAAAACCCCTTACAATGAGCAGTTCTTC.

This clone appeared once. For the CDR3, the DNA is TGTGCCAGCTCGACATCACAGGGGGATTACTATGGCTACACCTTC. As protein: CASSTSQGDYYGYTF. The genes are TRBV18 and TRBJ1-2, with 8 bases matching TRBD1. With 6 bases clipped from V and 3 bases from J, the junction kept 9 bases outside the gene matches. Germline V lookup: CDR1 KGHSH, CDR2 LQKENI. The CDR3 length is 15 residues.